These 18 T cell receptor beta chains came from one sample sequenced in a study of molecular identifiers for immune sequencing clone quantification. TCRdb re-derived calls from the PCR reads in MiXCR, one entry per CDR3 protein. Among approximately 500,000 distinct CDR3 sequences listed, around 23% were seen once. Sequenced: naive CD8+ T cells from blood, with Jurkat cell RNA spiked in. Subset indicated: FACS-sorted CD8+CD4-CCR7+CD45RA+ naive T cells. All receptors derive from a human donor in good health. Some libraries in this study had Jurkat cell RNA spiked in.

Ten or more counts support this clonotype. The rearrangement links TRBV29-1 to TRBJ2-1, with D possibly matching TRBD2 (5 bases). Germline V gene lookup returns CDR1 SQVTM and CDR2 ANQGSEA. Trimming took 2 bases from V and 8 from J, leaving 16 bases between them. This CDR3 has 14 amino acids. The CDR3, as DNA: TGCAGCGTTGAAAGTACCAGGAGAGCGGATGAGCAGTTCTTC. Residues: CSVESTRRADEQFF.

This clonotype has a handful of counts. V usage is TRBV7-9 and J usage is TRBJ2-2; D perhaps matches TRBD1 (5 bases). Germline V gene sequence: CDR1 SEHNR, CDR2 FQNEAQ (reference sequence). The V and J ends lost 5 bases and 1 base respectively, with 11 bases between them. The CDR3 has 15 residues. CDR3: CASSRMQGNTGELFF. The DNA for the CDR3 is TGTGCCAGCAGCCGGATGCAGGGGAACACCGGGGAGCTGTTTTTT.

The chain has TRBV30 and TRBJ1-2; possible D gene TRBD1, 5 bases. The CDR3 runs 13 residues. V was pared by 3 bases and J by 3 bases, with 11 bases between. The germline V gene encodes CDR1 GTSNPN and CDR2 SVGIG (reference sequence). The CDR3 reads CAWRLGGDYGYTF. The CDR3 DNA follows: TGTGCCTGGAGATTGGGGGGGGACTATGGCTACACCTTC.

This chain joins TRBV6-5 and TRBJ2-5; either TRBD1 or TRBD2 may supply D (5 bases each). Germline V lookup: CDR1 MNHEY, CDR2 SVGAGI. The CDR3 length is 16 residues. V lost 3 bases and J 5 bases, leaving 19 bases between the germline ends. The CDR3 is CASSYLGQARGETQYF. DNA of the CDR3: TGTGCCAGCAGTTATCTGGGCCAGGCCCGGGGCGAGACCCAGTACTTC.

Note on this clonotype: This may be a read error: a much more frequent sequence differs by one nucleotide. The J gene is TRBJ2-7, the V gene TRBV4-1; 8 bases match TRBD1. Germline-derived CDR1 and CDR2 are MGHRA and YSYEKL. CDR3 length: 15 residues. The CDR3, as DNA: TGCGCCTGCAGCCAAGAGAGGATACAGGGGGACGAGCAGTACTTC. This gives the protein CACSQERIQGDEQYF.

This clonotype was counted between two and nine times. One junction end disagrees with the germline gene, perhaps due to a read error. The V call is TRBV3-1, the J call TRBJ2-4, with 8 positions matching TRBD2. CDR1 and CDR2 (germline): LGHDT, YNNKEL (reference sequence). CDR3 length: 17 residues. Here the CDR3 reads CANSQEIAGQPQNIQYF. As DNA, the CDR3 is TGTGCCAACAGCCAAGAGATAGCGGGGCAACCCCAAAACATTCAGTACTTC.

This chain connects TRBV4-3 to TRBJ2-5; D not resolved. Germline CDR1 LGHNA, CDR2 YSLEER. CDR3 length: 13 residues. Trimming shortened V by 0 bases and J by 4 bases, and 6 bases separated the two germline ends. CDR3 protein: CASSQEFRETQYF. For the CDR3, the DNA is TGCGCCAGCAGCCAAGAATTTAGAGAGACCCAGTACTTC.

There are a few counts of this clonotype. The CDR3 spells CASSFGREAYEQYF. Written as DNA, the CDR3 is TGTGCCAGCAGCTTTGGCAGGGAAGCCTACGAGCAGTACTTC. The chain carries TRBV13 and TRBJ2-7, with a possible D match to TRBD1 (5 bases). CDR3 length: 14 amino acids. The V end was cut by 3 bases, the J end by 2 bases, with 11 bases between. Germline-derived CDR1 and CDR2 are PRHDT and FYEKMQ (reference sequence).

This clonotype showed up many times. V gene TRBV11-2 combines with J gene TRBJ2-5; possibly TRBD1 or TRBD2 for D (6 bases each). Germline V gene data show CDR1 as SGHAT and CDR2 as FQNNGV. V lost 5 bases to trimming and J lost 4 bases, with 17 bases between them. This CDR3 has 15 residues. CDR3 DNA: TGTGCCAGCAGCCTGAACGCTGGGGGGCGAGAGACCCAGTACTTC. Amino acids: CASSLNAGGRETQYF.

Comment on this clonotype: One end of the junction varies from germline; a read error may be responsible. The CDR3 coding sequence is TGTGTCATCAGTGAGCCGGGACTAGGGAAGTATTTT. Amino acid sequence: CVISEPGLGKYF. The chain uses TRBV10-3 and TRBJ2-3, with 8 bases lining up with TRBD2. The CDR3 has 12 residues. CDR1 is ENHRY, CDR2 SYGVKD, per germline.

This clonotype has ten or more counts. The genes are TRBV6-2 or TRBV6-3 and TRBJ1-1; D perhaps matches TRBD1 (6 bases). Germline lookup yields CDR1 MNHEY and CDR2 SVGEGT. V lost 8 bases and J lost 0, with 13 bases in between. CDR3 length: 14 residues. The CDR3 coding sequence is TGTGCCAGCGCCGGGACATCCATGAACACTGAAGCTTTCTTT. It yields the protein CASAGTSMNTEAFF.

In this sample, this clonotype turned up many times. CDR3 sequence reads: CASSIGRGETNQPQHF. In nucleotides, the CDR3 is TGTGCCAGTAGTATCGGTAGGGGTGAAACCAATCAGCCCCAGCATTTT. The rearrangement joins TRBV19 to TRBJ1-5; a possible D gene is TRBD1 (5 bases). Germline V lookup: CDR1 LNHDA, CDR2 SQIVND (reference sequence). The CDR3 loop spans 16 amino acids. V lost 3 bases to trimming and J lost 3 bases, with 15 bases between them.

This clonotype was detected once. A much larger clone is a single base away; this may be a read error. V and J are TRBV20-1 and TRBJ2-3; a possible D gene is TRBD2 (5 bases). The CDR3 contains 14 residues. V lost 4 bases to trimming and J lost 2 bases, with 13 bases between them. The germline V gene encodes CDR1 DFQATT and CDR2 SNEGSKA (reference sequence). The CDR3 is CSATDLEDTDTQYF. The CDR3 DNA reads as TGCAGTGCTACCGATTTGGAGGACACAGATACGCAGTATTTT.

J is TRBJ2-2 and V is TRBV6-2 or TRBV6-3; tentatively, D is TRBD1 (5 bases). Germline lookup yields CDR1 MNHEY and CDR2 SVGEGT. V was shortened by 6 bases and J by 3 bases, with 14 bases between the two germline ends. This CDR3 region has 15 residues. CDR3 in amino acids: CASRPRQTDTGELFF. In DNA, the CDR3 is TGTGCCAGCAGGCCCAGACAGACGGACACCGGGGAGCTGTTTTTT.

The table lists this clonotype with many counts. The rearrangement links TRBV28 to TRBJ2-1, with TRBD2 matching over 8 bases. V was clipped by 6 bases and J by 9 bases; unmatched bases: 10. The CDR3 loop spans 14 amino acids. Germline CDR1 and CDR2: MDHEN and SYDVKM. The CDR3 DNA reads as TGTGCCAGCAGCTCCCGGACTAGCATCGGTGAGCAGTTCTTC. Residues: CASSSRTSIGEQFF.

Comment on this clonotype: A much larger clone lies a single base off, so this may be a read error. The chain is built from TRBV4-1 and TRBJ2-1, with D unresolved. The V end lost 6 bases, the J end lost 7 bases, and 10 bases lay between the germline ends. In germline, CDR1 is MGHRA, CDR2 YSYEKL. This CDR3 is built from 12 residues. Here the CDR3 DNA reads TGCGCCAGCAGTGTTACTAAGAATGAGCAGTTCTTC. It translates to CASSVTKNEQFF.

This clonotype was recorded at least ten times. The DNA of the CDR3 is TGCAGTGCTCACGCGGACAGCTACGAGCAGTACTTC. This translates into CSAHADSYEQYF. The chain has TRBV20-1 and TRBJ2-7; D is perhaps TRBD1 (6 bases). The germline V gene has CDR1 DFQATT and CDR2 SNEGSKA (reference sequence). The CDR3 runs to 12 residues. V was cut by 5 bases and J by 3 bases, with 11 bases left in between.

CDR3 loop: CASSSSHRDRAYEQYF. CDR3 nucleotide sequence: TGTGCCAGCAGTTCCTCTCACCGGGACAGAGCCTACGAGCAGTACTTC. This chain joins TRBV28 and TRBJ2-7; 7 bases are a match to TRBD1. Unmatched junction bases numbered 11, after V lost 4 bases and J lost 2 bases. The CDR3 has 16 residues. The germline V gene encodes CDR1 MDHEN and CDR2 SYDVKM.